A selection of T cell receptor beta chains follows, all from one sample in a study of blood T cell repertoires in COVID-19. TCRdb keeps only in-frame clones here, not all; method: immunoSEQ multiplex PCR. The sample shows fewer than 250,000 clones, less than 90% of them seen only once. The sample taken for sequencing was peripheral blood. These receptors were collected from a man in his sixties or seventies with acute or convalescent COVID-19. The CDR3 runs from the conserved cysteine through the conserved F or W. D genes are given only for firm matches. The listing skips clone size in some rows; elsewhere it reads once, few, many or a size class.

.,TRBV4-3,TRBD1,TRBJ1-1,CASSLDRSNTEAFF,TGCGCCAGCAGCCTGGACAGGTCGAACACTGAAGCTTTCTTT
.,TRBV18,.,TRBJ1-1,CASSLNRDSTEAFF,TGTGCCAGCTCACTGAACAGGGATAGCACTGAAGCTTTCTTT
once,TRBV20-1,.,TRBJ2-3,CSSLPADTQYF,TGCAGTTCACTACCCGCGGATACGCAGTATTTT
.,TRBV18,.,TRBJ2-7,CASSPTGDRYEQYF,TGTGCCAGCTCACCAACGGGAGACCGCTACGAGCAGTACTTC
.,TRBV6-6,TRBD2,TRBJ2-2,CASSLNSGRGLELFF,TGTGCCAGCAGTTTAAATAGCGGGAGAGGCTTGGAGCTGTTTTTT
.,TRBV9,.,TRBJ2-7,CASSSHRSSYEQYF,TGTGCCAGCAGCTCTCACAGGAGTTCCTACGAGCAGTACTTC
.,TRBV7-6,.,TRBJ2-1,CASSLGSGGSYNEQFF,TGTGCCAGCAGCTTAGGTAGCGGAGGCTCCTACAATGAGCAGTTCTTC
.,TRBV18,.,TRBJ1-3,CASSPTEGTLTFSGNTIYF,TGTGCCAGCTCGCCGACTGAGGGTACTCTTACTTTCTCTGGAAACACCATATATTTT
.,TRBV7-9,.,TRBJ2-2,CASSSGQHTGELFF,TGTGCCAGCAGCTCCGGACAGCACACCGGGGAGCTGTTTTTT
.,TRBV6-4,.,TRBJ2-1,CASSDGAVSSYNEQFF,TGTGCCAGCAGTGACGGGGCGGTGAGCTCCTACAATGAGCAGTTCTTC
.,TRBV5-1,.,TRBJ2-3,CASSSVRGRGDTQYF,TGCGCCAGCAGCTCGGTGAGGGGGAGAGGTGATACGCAGTATTTT
.,TRBV3-1/TRBV3-2,TRBD2,TRBJ2-7,CASSQGLAGVGEQYF,TGTGCCAGCAGCCAAGGACTAGCGGGAGTCGGGGAGCAGTACTTC
.,TRBV4-1,.,TRBJ1-4,CASSQEEWSGEKLFF,TGCGCCAGCAGCCAAGAGGAATGGAGTGGGGAAAAACTGTTTTTT
.,TRBV6-5,.,TRBJ2-7,CASSSAATYEQYF,TGTGCCAGCAGCTCTGCGGCCACCTACGAGCAGTACTTC
.,TRBV6-2/TRBV6-3,.,TRBJ2-7,CASSPRGPGAQSNYEQYF,TGTGCCAGCAGCCCAAGGGGGCCGGGAGCTCAATCCAACTACGAGCAGTACTTC
.,TRBV3-1/TRBV3-2,TRBD1,TRBJ1-6,CASSVAVGGQNNSPLHF,TGTGCCAGCAGCGTGGCCGTTGGGGGACAGAATAATTCACCCCTCCACTTT
.,TRBV5-1,.,TRBJ2-3,CASSLGQDTDTQYF,TGCGCCAGCAGCTTGGGGCAGGACACAGATACGCAGTATTTT